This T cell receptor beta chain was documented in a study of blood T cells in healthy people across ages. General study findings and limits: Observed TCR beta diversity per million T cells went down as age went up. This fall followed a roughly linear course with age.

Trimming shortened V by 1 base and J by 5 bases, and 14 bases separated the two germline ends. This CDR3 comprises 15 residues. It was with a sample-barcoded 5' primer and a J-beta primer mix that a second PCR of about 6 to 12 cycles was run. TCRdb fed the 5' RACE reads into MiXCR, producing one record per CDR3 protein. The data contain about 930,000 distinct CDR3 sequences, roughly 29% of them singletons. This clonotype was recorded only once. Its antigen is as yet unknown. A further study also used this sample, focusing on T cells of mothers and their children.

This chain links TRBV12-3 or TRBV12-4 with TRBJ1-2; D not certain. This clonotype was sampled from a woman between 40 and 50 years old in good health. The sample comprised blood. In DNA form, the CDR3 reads TGTGCCAGCAGTTTAGAGTCGCCTTACCGTTATGGCTACACCTTC. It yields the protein CASSLESPYRYGYTF.